The clone carrying this TCR beta chain was counted a single time. The data belong to a study of blood T cell repertoires in COVID-19. Study details: The analysed material was cDNA or gDNA that came from T cells, B-cell-depleted T cells, or PBMCs.

Produced via immunoSEQ multiplex PCR; TCRdb's table is partial and in-frame only. The repertoire consists of 200,000 to 250,000 clones, with roughly four fifths occurring once and the leading ten covering 14% to 15%. The sample consisted of PBMCs or T cells enriched from blood (not recorded which). The receptor comes from a man in his forties who had recovered from COVID-19.

CDR3 sequence: CASSGTGNWQTQGYKTDTQYF. The CDR3 DNA reads as TGTGCCAGCAGCGGGACAGGGAACTGGCAAACGCAAGGGTACAAAACAGATACGCAGTATTTT. The genes are TRBV21-1 and TRBJ2-3; the D segment call TRBD1 is taken from the table without a DNA check. TRBV21-1 is recorded as a pseudogene. This CDR3 is built from 21 residues.